The sequence of this T cell receptor (beta chain) was determined in a study of T cell repertoires in cytomegalovirus infection. Study information: Public TCR beta signatures were indicative of both CMV infection and a matching HLA type. Overall study results and limits: Ex vivo, HLA-C-restricted CMV-specific TCR beta clonotypes prevailed over the rest of the response.

Ten or more counts support this clonotype. The antigen is undetermined. A single record per CDR3 protein comes from TCRdb applying MiXCR to the reads. The data hold about 240,000 distinct CDR3 sequences, with 6% to 8% observed a single time. The source of this sequence is a human donor in good health (CMV status not recorded). Some clones in this sample may be carry-over from other donors' samples. The sequenced sample was PBMCs.

Here the CDR3 reads CASSLASTVSTHTEAFF. CDR3 DNA sequence: TGTGCCAGCAGCTTAGCGTCGACAGTGTCAACCCACACTGAAGCTTTCTTT. This chain joins TRBV7-6 and TRBJ1-1; D is possibly TRBD1 (5 bases). Germline CDR1 reads SGHVS; CDR2 reads FNYEAQ. The length of the CDR3 is 17 residues. Trimming removed 0 bases from V and 3 bases from J, with 17 bases in between.